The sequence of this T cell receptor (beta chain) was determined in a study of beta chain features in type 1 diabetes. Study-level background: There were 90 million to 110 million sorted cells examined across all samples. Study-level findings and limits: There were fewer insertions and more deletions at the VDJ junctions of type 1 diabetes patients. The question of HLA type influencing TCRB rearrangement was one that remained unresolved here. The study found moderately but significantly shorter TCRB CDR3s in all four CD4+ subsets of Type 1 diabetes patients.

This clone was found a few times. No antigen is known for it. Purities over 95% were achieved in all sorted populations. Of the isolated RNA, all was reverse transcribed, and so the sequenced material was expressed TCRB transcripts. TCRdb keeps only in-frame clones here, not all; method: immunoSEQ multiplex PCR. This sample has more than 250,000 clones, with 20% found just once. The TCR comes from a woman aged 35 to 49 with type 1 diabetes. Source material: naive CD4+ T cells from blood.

CDR3 nucleotides: TGTGCCAGCAGCTTAGATCCCAGCGGGACCACCTACGAGCAGTACTTC. This translates into CASSLDPSGTTYEQYF. The rearrangement joins TRBV11-1 to TRBJ2-7; the match to TRBD2 covers 7 bases. V gave up 1 base and J gave up 2 bases; unmatched junction bases: 8. This CDR3 has 16 residues. Germline CDR1 is SGHAT and CDR2 is FQDESV (reference sequence).